This T cell receptor (beta chain) came from a study of cytomegalovirus exposure and HLA in healthy donors. Unrecorded immune exposures were likely, despite nominal health at sampling. Notes on this clone: Its ends do not fully match the called genes, so a read error is possible.

The PCR employed 60 Vbeta primers together with 13 Jbeta primers. Only in-frame clones appear in the TCRdb table, and some are missing; sequencing was by immunoSEQ multiplex PCR. In the table there are roughly 200,000 clones, less than 85% of which are singletons. This CDR3 is built from 11 residues. In germline, CDR1 is SGHDT, CDR2 YYEEEE. The chain joins TRBV5-6 to TRBJ2-4; 7 bases map to TRBD1. Input material: PBMCs. This TCR was recovered from a man aged 18 to 30 in good health and CMV-seronegative. CDR3 sequence reads: CASSGTADFLF. The CDR3 bases are TGTGCCAGCAGCGGGACAGCTGATTTCTTGTTC.